This TCR beta chain stems from a study of blood T cell repertoires in COVID-19. Libraries were prepared by immunoSEQ multiplex PCR; TCRdb keeps only in-frame clonotypes and omits some of them. Among about 250,000 clones listed, over 70% were seen once. In germline, CDR1 is LNHNV, CDR2 YYDKDF (reference sequence). The CDR3 sequence is 12 residues long. The V end was cut by 4 bases, the J end by 3 bases, with 7 bases between. There are a few counts of this clone. This sequence joins TRBV15 and TRBJ2-7; no reliable D call. The sequence came from a man aged 40-49 years with acute or convalescent COVID-19. The sequenced sample was peripheral blood. The CDR3 protein is CATSTSYYEQYF. CDR3 DNA: TGTGCCACCAGCACCTCCTACTACGAGCAGTACTTC. The full variable domain, in which reference TRBV15 and TRBJ2-7 provide the parts outside the CDR3, is DAMVIQNPRYQVTQFGKPVTLSCSQTLNHNVMYWYQQKSSQAPKLLFHYYDKDFNNEADTPDNFQSRRPNTSFCFLDIRSPGLGDTAMYLCATSTSYYEQYFGPGTRLTVT.